This T cell receptor (beta chain) was profiled in a study of cytomegalovirus exposure and HLA in healthy donors. Across the study: Tens of millions of unique TCRs from HLA-typed donors were held in an early release of data. Overall study findings and caveats: Available immune exposure information was restricted to CMV serostatus only. It was reported in a later analysis that an Asian-associated ancestry cluster showed fewer N-insertions than the approximately 700-donor mean. Highly shared sequence variants in one cluster were likely a sequencing artifact.

Both 60 Vbeta primers and 13 Jbeta primers went into the PCR. TCRdb keeps only in-frame clones here, not all; method: immunoSEQ multiplex PCR. Of tens of thousands of clones listed, 82% were seen once; the top ten hold 1.6%. V was pared by 6 bases and J by 6 bases, with 17 bases between. CDR3 length: 14 amino acids. Per germline, CDR1 MNHEY and CDR2 SVGAGI. Of note for this clone: Its antigen is still unknown.

The rearrangement joins TRBV6-5 to TRBJ1-2; the D is unclear. The clonotype was recovered from a man younger than 40 in good health and CMV-seronegative. The sample was PBMCs. DNA of the CDR3: TGTGCCAGCAGGCTGACCGACTTCGCTGATGGCTACACCTTC. Protein sequence: CASRLTDFADGYTF.